This is a list of T cell receptor beta chains from one sample in a study of blood T cell repertoires in COVID-19. The data were produced by immunoSEQ multiplex PCR, yet TCRdb's version contains in-frame clones alone and is incomplete. This sample has 260,000 or so clones, with 88% found just once. The specimen sequenced was peripheral blood. The source is a man between 18 and 29 years old with active or convalescent COVID-19. Each CDR3 is given with its conserved first and last residue. Fields, in order: J gene, D gene, clone size, V gene, CDR3 protein, CDR3 DNA. D genes are given only for firm matches. A clone size is listed for some rows: how often the clone was seen (once, few, many), or a class if it is expanded.

J gene: TRBJ1-4; D gene: -; clone size: -; V gene: TRBV5-1; CDR3 protein: CASSLEVAAEKLFF; CDR3 DNA: TGCGCCAGCAGCTTGGAGGTAGCGGCGGAAAAACTGTTTTTT
J gene: TRBJ1-1; D gene: TRBD1; clone size: -; V gene: TRBV6-5; CDR3 protein: CASSRGWTEAFF; CDR3 DNA: TGTGCCAGCAGCAGGGGGTGGACTGAAGCTTTCTTT
J gene: TRBJ2-1; D gene: -; clone size: few; V gene: TRBV10-2; CDR3 protein: CASSESENGRRFF; CDR3 DNA: TGCGCCAGCAGTGAGTCGGAGAATGGAAGGCGGTTCTTC
J gene: TRBJ2-3; D gene: TRBD2; clone size: few; V gene: TRBV5-4; CDR3 protein: CASSQRLAGAGDTQYF; CDR3 DNA: TGTGCCAGCAGCCAGAGACTAGCGGGGGCCGGGGATACGCAGTATTTT
J gene: TRBJ1-3; D gene: -; clone size: -; V gene: TRBV25-1; CDR3 protein: CASSGTGIGNTIYF; CDR3 DNA: TGTGCCAGCAGTGGTACAGGGATCGGAAACACCATATATTTT
J gene: TRBJ2-7; D gene: -; clone size: -; V gene: TRBV5-1; CDR3 protein: CASSSSSYEQYF; CDR3 DNA: TGCGCCAGCAGCTCTAGCTCCTACGAGCAGTACTTC
J gene: TRBJ2-3; D gene: -; clone size: -; V gene: TRBV9; CDR3 protein: CASSVAGSTDTQYF; CDR3 DNA: TGTGCCAGCAGCGTAGCAGGATCCACAGATACGCAGTATTTT
J gene: TRBJ1-6; D gene: -; clone size: -; V gene: TRBV13; CDR3 protein: CASSLGPEGSPLHF; CDR3 DNA: TGTGCCAGCAGCTTAGGCCCTGAGGGTTCACCCCTCCACTTT
J gene: TRBJ1-1; D gene: -; clone size: -; V gene: TRBV6-1; CDR3 protein: CASSDTFGNTEAFF; CDR3 DNA: TGTGCCAGCAGTGACACCTTCGGGAACACTGAAGCTTTCTTT
J gene: TRBJ2-3; D gene: -; clone size: -; V gene: TRBV9; CDR3 protein: CASSRGDRSTDTQYF; CDR3 DNA: TGTGCCAGCAGCCGAGGTGACAGGAGCACAGATACGCAGTATTTT
J gene: TRBJ2-5; D gene: TRBD2; clone size: -; V gene: TRBV7-9; CDR3 protein: CASLLAGQETQYF; CDR3 DNA: TGTGCAAGCCTGCTAGCGGGACAAGAGACCCAGTACTTC
J gene: TRBJ1-1; D gene: -; clone size: -; V gene: TRBV10-3; CDR3 protein: CAISARGESAEAFF; CDR3 DNA: TGTGCCATCAGTGCTCGGGGAGAATCTGCTGAAGCTTTCTTT
J gene: TRBJ1-6; D gene: -; clone size: -; V gene: TRBV18; CDR3 protein: CASSPPSSAYNSPLHF; CDR3 DNA: TGTGCCAGCTCACCACCGTCGTCCGCGTATAATTCACCCCTCCACTTT
J gene: TRBJ2-5; D gene: -; clone size: medium-sized; V gene: TRBV11-2; CDR3 protein: CASSLGGGGLETQYF; CDR3 DNA: TGTGCCAGCAGCTTGGGGGGCGGGGGTCTAGAGACCCAGTACTTC
J gene: TRBJ1-5; D gene: -; clone size: -; V gene: TRBV7-6; CDR3 protein: CASSFNRAGNNQPQHF; CDR3 DNA: TGTGCCAGCAGCTTTAATAGGGCAGGGAACAATCAGCCCCAGCATTTT
J gene: TRBJ1-1; D gene: TRBD1; clone size: -; V gene: TRBV2; CDR3 protein: CASRYRGGTEAFF; CDR3 DNA: TGTGCCAGCAGATACAGGGGCGGCACTGAAGCTTTCTTT
J gene: TRBJ1-1; D gene: -; clone size: -; V gene: TRBV2; CDR3 protein: CASSEVAGNTEAFF; CDR3 DNA: TGTGCCAGCAGTGAAGTCGCAGGGAACACTGAAGCTTTCTTT
J gene: TRBJ2-2; D gene: TRBD1; clone size: once; V gene: TRBV18; CDR3 protein: CASSDRAGELFF; CDR3 DNA: TGTGCCAGCTCAGACAGGGCCGGGGAGCTGTTTTTT
J gene: TRBJ1-1; D gene: -; clone size: few; V gene: TRBV19; CDR3 protein: CASSPVRRGGNTEAFF; CDR3 DNA: TGTGCCAGTAGTCCAGTCAGGCGGGGAGGGAACACTGAAGCTTTCTTT
J gene: TRBJ2-3; D gene: TRBD2; clone size: -; V gene: TRBV7-9; CDR3 protein: CASSLGAGGPGDTQYF; CDR3 DNA: TGTGCCAGCAGCTTAGGAGCGGGGGGGCCGGGAGATACGCAGTATTTT
J gene: TRBJ1-2; D gene: -; clone size: -; V gene: TRBV7-2; CDR3 protein: CASSSEANYGYTF; CDR3 DNA: TGTGCCAGCAGCTCCGAGGCCAACTATGGCTACACCTTC
J gene: TRBJ2-7; D gene: -; clone size: -; V gene: TRBV4-1; CDR3 protein: CASSQVVLQGFKNEQYF; CDR3 DNA: TGCGCCAGCAGCCAAGTGGTATTGCAGGGGTTTAAGAACGAGCAGTACTTC
J gene: TRBJ1-5; D gene: -; clone size: once; V gene: TRBV29-1; CDR3 protein: CSVERTGTNNQPQHF; CDR3 DNA: TGCAGCGTTGAAAGAACCGGGACAAACAATCAGCCCCAGCATTTT
J gene: TRBJ1-1; D gene: TRBD1; clone size: -; V gene: TRBV2; CDR3 protein: CASALSGGPQTEAFF; CDR3 DNA: TGTGCCAGCGCCCTCTCAGGGGGACCCCAGACTGAAGCTTTCTTT
J gene: TRBJ2-3; D gene: -; clone size: once; V gene: TRBV6-5; CDR3 protein: CASSAVTGADTQYF; CDR3 DNA: TGTGCCAGCTCAGCGGTTACGGGGGCAGATACGCAGTATTTT
J gene: TRBJ1-4; D gene: -; clone size: -; V gene: TRBV13; CDR3 protein: CASSPKDSTNEKLFF; CDR3 DNA: TGTGCCAGCAGCCCTAAGGACAGCACTAATGAAAAACTGTTTTTT
J gene: TRBJ2-2; D gene: -; clone size: once; V gene: TRBV7-3; CDR3 protein: CASSLGRGINTGELFF; CDR3 DNA: TGTGCCAGCAGCTTGGGTCGGGGGATCAACACCGGGGAGCTGTTTTTT
J gene: TRBJ1-2; D gene: -; clone size: -; V gene: TRBV7-9; CDR3 protein: CASSTDSSYTF; CDR3 DNA: TGTGCCAGCAGCACTGACTCGAGCTACACCTTC
J gene: TRBJ2-3; D gene: -; clone size: -; V gene: TRBV9; CDR3 protein: CASSPGVTGISTDTQYF; CDR3 DNA: TGTGCCAGCTCCCCAGGGGTGACGGGCATCAGCACAGATACGCAGTATTTT
J gene: TRBJ2-2; D gene: TRBD1; clone size: -; V gene: TRBV5-4; CDR3 protein: CASTPRTGSGGHTGELFF; CDR3 DNA: TGTGCCAGCACACCCAGGACAGGGAGCGGCGGACACACCGGGGAGCTGTTTTTT
J gene: TRBJ1-2; D gene: -; clone size: -; V gene: TRBV6-5; CDR3 protein: CASSYEGRYGYTF; CDR3 DNA: TGTGCCAGCAGTTACGAGGGGAGGTATGGCTACACCTTC
J gene: TRBJ2-2; D gene: -; clone size: -; V gene: TRBV14; CDR3 protein: CASSGGASGNTGELFF; CDR3 DNA: TGTGCCAGCAGCGGGGGGGCCTCAGGAAACACCGGGGAGCTGTTTTTT
J gene: TRBJ1-1; D gene: TRBD1; clone size: -; V gene: TRBV23-1; CDR3 protein: CASSQRPGTGNTEAFF; CDR3 DNA: TGCGCCAGCAGTCAACGTCCCGGGACAGGGAACACTGAAGCTTTCTTT
J gene: TRBJ1-1; D gene: TRBD1; clone size: few; V gene: TRBV13; CDR3 protein: CASSYRPGQALNTEAFF; CDR3 DNA: TGTGCCAGCAGCTATCGGCCGGGACAGGCCTTGAACACTGAAGCTTTCTTT
J gene: TRBJ1-2; D gene: TRBD1; clone size: -; V gene: TRBV29-1; CDR3 protein: CSVEDPGTDYGYTF; CDR3 DNA: TGCAGCGTTGAAGATCCAGGGACAGACTATGGCTACACCTTC
J gene: TRBJ2-3; D gene: TRBD2; clone size: -; V gene: TRBV5-1; CDR3 protein: CASRLADTSGATDTQYF; CDR3 DNA: TGCGCCAGCAGGCTCGCAGATACTAGCGGGGCAACAGATACGCAGTATTTT
J gene: TRBJ2-7; D gene: -; clone size: -; V gene: TRBV5-1; CDR3 protein: CASSFDSYEQYF; CDR3 DNA: TGCGCCAGCAGCTTCGACAGCTACGAGCAGTACTTC
J gene: TRBJ1-2; D gene: -; clone size: -; V gene: TRBV29-1; CDR3 protein: CSDNDSNYGYTF; CDR3 DNA: TGCAGCGATAATGACAGTAACTATGGCTACACCTTC
J gene: TRBJ2-3; D gene: -; clone size: -; V gene: TRBV13; CDR3 protein: CASSLRRTISTDTQYF; CDR3 DNA: TGTGCCAGCAGCCTGAGAAGGACTATTAGCACAGATACGCAGTATTTT
J gene: TRBJ1-1; D gene: TRBD1; clone size: -; V gene: TRBV7-3; CDR3 protein: CASSEGQGWTEAFF; CDR3 DNA: TGTGCCAGCAGCGAAGGACAGGGGTGGACTGAAGCTTTCTTT
J gene: TRBJ1-1; D gene: -; clone size: few; V gene: TRBV16; CDR3 protein: CASVGGIAKAFF; CDR3 DNA: TGTGCCAGCGTGGGAGGCATCGCAAAAGCTTTCTTT
J gene: TRBJ2-2; D gene: -; clone size: -; V gene: TRBV18; CDR3 protein: CASSPNSYTGELFF; CDR3 DNA: TGTGCCAGCTCACCAAATAGTTACACCGGGGAGCTGTTTTTT
J gene: TRBJ2-2; D gene: TRBD1; clone size: -; V gene: TRBV11-2; CDR3 protein: CASSHGTVTGELFF; CDR3 DNA: TGTGCCAGCAGCCACGGGACAGTCACCGGGGAGCTGTTTTTT
J gene: TRBJ1-3; D gene: TRBD1; clone size: -; V gene: TRBV5-1; CDR3 protein: CASSLEAGGSGNTIYF; CDR3 DNA: TGCGCCAGCAGCTTGGAGGCAGGGGGCTCTGGAAACACCATATATTTT
J gene: TRBJ2-3; D gene: TRBD2; clone size: -; V gene: TRBV19; CDR3 protein: CASSIDGTSGGPPITDTQYF; CDR3 DNA: TGTGCCAGTAGTATAGATGGGACTAGCGGGGGCCCACCGATCACAGATACGCAGTATTTT
J gene: TRBJ1-6; D gene: -; clone size: once; V gene: TRBV10-1; CDR3 protein: CASSESTNQGSPLHF; CDR3 DNA: TGCGCCAGCAGTGAGTCAACAAACCAGGGGTCACCCCTCCACTTT
J gene: TRBJ1-5; D gene: -; clone size: -; V gene: TRBV19; CDR3 protein: CASSTPGVAQPQHF; CDR3 DNA: TGTGCCAGTAGTACCCCCGGGGTTGCTCAGCCCCAGCATTTT
J gene: TRBJ1-5; D gene: -; clone size: once; V gene: TRBV7-8; CDR3 protein: CASQLGSGNQPQHF; CDR3 DNA: TGTGCCAGCCAACTAGGTTCAGGAAATCAGCCCCAGCATTTT
J gene: TRBJ1-1; D gene: -; clone size: -; V gene: TRBV11-2; CDR3 protein: CASSRSLMNTEAFF; CDR3 DNA: TGTGCCAGCAGTCGTAGTCTCATGAACACTGAAGCTTTCTTT
J gene: TRBJ1-1; D gene: -; clone size: -; V gene: TRBV10-3; CDR3 protein: CAISEEGSNTEAFF; CDR3 DNA: TGTGCCATCAGTGAAGAGGGCTCGAACACTGAAGCTTTCTTT
J gene: TRBJ2-2; D gene: -; clone size: -; V gene: TRBV6-5; CDR3 protein: CASSRQDLYTGELFF; CDR3 DNA: TGTGCCAGCAGTCGACAGGATTTATACACCGGGGAGCTGTTTTTT
J gene: TRBJ1-5; D gene: TRBD1; clone size: -; V gene: TRBV7-8; CDR3 protein: CASSFGQGKYVQDSNQPQHF; CDR3 DNA: TGTGCCAGCAGCTTCGGACAGGGTAAATACGTCCAAGATAGCAATCAGCCCCAGCATTTT